This section outlines one TCR beta chain sequence together with its context. The CDR3 has 14 residues. V was shortened by 0 bases and J by 6 bases, with 8 bases between the two germline ends. Per germline, CDR1 LGHNT and CDR2 FRNRAP. The sample belongs to a study of blood T cell repertoires in COVID-19. Study as a whole: COVID-19 samples from acute and convalescent phases originated in the United States, Italy and Spain.

As originally analysed: By means of reference gene primer amplification, nucleated cell counts were estimated. Libraries were prepared by immunoSEQ multiplex PCR; TCRdb keeps only in-frame clonotypes and omits some of them. D and trimming come from the DNA, and the V and J calls and clone size come from that table. The table has approximately 430,000 clones, around 86% seen once; the top ten hold 1.4%. The gene calls are TRBV12-5 and TRBJ2-2; D ambiguous. The sequenced sample consisted of peripheral blood. The TCR was taken from a woman aged 25 to 39 with active or convalescent COVID-19. CDR3 region: CASGLVLPPGELFF. The DNA of the CDR3 is TGTGCTAGTGGTTTGGTACTCCCCCCCGGGGAGCTGTTTTTT.